This T cell receptor (beta chain) was recorded in a study of cytotoxic CD8 clonotypes in ibrutinib-treated CLL. Study-wide context: Across the patients, about a dozen were relapsed/refractory, around 16 treatment-naive and roughly 17 IGHV unmutated.

TCRdb keeps only in-frame clones here, not all; method: immunoSEQ multiplex PCR. The sample lists some 150,000 clones, around three quarters occurring once. CDR1 MNHEY and CDR2 SMNVEV come from the germline V gene (reference sequence). There are 14 residues in the CDR3. Between the trimmed V and J ends, which lost 2 bases and 2 bases, there was a span of 9 bases. Sample: PBMCs, taken after 12 months of ibrutinib treatment. This receptor was obtained from a human donor with chronic lymphocytic leukemia. The chain employs TRBV27 and TRBJ1-1; possibly TRBD1 for D (5 bases). The CDR3 region is CASSLEGSNTEAFF. For the CDR3, the DNA is TGTGCCAGCAGTTTAGAGGGGAGTAACACTGAAGCTTTCTTT.